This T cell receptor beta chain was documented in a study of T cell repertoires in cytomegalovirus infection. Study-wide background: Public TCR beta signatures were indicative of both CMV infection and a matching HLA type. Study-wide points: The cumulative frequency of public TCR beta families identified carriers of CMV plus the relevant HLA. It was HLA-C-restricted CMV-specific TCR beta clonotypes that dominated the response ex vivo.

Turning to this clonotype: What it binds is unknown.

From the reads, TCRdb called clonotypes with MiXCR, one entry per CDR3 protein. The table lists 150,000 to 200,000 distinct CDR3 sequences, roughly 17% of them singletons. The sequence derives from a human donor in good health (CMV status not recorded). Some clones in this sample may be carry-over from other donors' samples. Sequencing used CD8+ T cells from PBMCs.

CDR3 in amino acids: CASSQGTGLNEQFF. The CDR3 DNA reads as TGCGCCAGCAGCCAAGGTACGGGACTCAATGAGCAGTTCTTC. The chain combines TRBV4-1 with TRBJ2-1; possibly TRBD2 for D (6 bases). This CDR3 has 14 amino acids. Between the trimmed V and J ends, which lost 1 base and 6 bases, there was a span of 10 bases. Germline-derived CDR1 and CDR2 are MGHRA and YSYEKL.